A selection of T cell receptor beta chains follows, all from one sample in a study of blood T cells in healthy people across ages. TCRdb passed the 5' RACE reads through MiXCR, listing each CDR3 protein once. The table includes some 900,000 distinct CDR3 sequences, roughly 26% detected once. Sequences were obtained from blood. The receptors stem from a woman older than 75 in good health. Each CDR3 is given without its conserved first and last residue. D genes are given only for firm matches.

TRBV2	NA	ASCWATNQPQH
TRBV28	NA	ASSLPGLGGNYEQY
TRBV4-3	NA	ASSQGRLANYGYT
TRBV25-1	NA	ASSEFRVNEKLF
TRBV3-1	TRBD1	ASSRPTGNSGNTIY
TRBV29-1	NA	SVRPASYGYT
TRBV20-1	TRBD1	SAYAPGGMGNQPQH
TRBV30	NA	AWSATRGIHPQH
TRBV15	TRBD1	ATSSRDRVFSYEQY
TRBV6-1	NA	ASSEGGRVGH
TRBV7-2	NA	ASSLPAADTQY
TRBV19	NA	ASSPLGEGETQY
TRBV20-1	NA	SAREANSYEQY
TRBV20-1	NA	SARPASGDSPLH
TRBV28	NA	ASSFPARPEKLF
TRBV29-1	NA	SAGGLGYEQY
TRBV6-6	NA	ASRPRQNQNEQY
TRBV14	TRBD1	ASSQGQGAGWTEAF
TRBV12-3/TRBV12-4	NA	ASSLAVYTGELF
TRBV3-1	TRBD2	AICVIFSGGANYQETQY
TRBV6-2/TRBV6-3	NA	ASRLLGTAGDEQY
TRBV18	NA	ASSPRSANYNEQF
TRBV5-5	TRBD1	ASSLSPGTGVKLF
TRBV12-3/TRBV12-4	NA	ASSLRRQQETQY
TRBV27	NA	ASSQTGQSSPLH
TRBV10-3	NA	AISEKLGSNQPQH
TRBV6-1	NA	ASSTVRTSGRNQPQH
TRBV29-1	NA	SGMAGPYGYT
TRBV30	TRBD1	AWSVAGQGRTQH
TRBV14	NA	ASSPIRGASTDTQY
TRBV6-5	NA	ASSYRRLEGNEQF
TRBV12-3/TRBV12-4	NA	ASSPGRIRF
TRBV2	TRBD2	ASSELGRVTDTQY
TRBV6-5	TRBD1	ASSYSIYGQGKLTGPDGQF
TRBV24-1	NA	ATSATGRLEETQY
TRBV5-1	NA	ASSFREVIMNTEAF
TRBV5-1	NA	ASSLSGPSNTGELF
TRBV12-3/TRBV12-4	NA	ASQRADMQY
TRBV5-4	NA	ASSLVTPAMGETQY
TRBV6-2/TRBV6-3	NA	ASSYIRGPQKVTQY
TRBV10-3	TRBD1	AISRTGAGRANYDYT
TRBV20-1	NA	SARPVGTGELF
TRBV4-3	TRBD1	ASSQTDRENEQF
TRBV7-2	TRBD1	ASSPGQGTTPLH